This T cell receptor (beta chain) appears in the sequencing data of a study of blood T cell repertoires in COVID-19. Study summary: Whether acute or convalescent, the COVID-19 samples came from the United States, Italy and Spain.

Original handling: The assay estimated nucleated cells by amplifying reference gene primers. The repertoire was sequenced with immunoSEQ multiplex PCR; TCRdb's copy has only in-frame clones and lacks some. That table is the source of V, J and clone size, and D and trimming were worked out from the DNA. The sample records 35,000 to 55,000 clones, 90% being singletons. The germline V and J ends were trimmed by 0 bases and 3 bases, with 10 bases remaining between them. The CDR3 has 15 residues. Germline lookup yields CDR1 SGHTS and CDR2 YDEGEE. This clone was counted once. The chain employs TRBV5-8 and TRBJ1-3, with D uncertain. The TCR sequence derives from a man aged 65 to 85 with active COVID-19. The sequenced material came from peripheral blood. CDR3 in amino acids: CASSLVSGFGNTIYF. The CDR3 DNA follows: TGTGCCAGCAGCTTGGTATCGGGATTTGGAAACACCATATATTTT.